This TCR beta chain was sequenced for a study of T cells in Graves' hyperthyroidism and ophthalmopathy. Regarding the study as a whole: Stable hyperthyroidism was separated from ophthalmopathy by a model based on 13 V-J features. Most clonotypes that expanded in the thyroid above 0.001 also showed up in blood.

Ophthalmopathy cases met thresholds of Clinical Activity Score at least 3, NOSPECS grade at least 4 and duration under 3 months. Thyroid ultrasound, orbital computed tomography, clinical symptoms, and serum thyroxine and TRAb underpinned diagnoses. This clonotype has a count of ten or more. Its antigen is unknown. The CDR3 extends over 14 amino acids. V dropped 2 bases and J dropped 4 bases, with 11 bases sitting between them. The germline V gene has CDR1 MDHEN and CDR2 SYDVKM. Authors of the study amplified TCR beta CDR3 regions from RNA transcripts. The study used the HTBI primer set for a first-round RT-PCR of the TCR CDR3. MiXCR, run by TCRdb on the multiplex PCR reads, gives a single entry per CDR3 protein. The sample holds about 500,000 distinct CDR3 sequences, 15% to 20% seen once.

This TCR was recovered from a woman in her late teens or twenties with Graves' ophthalmopathy. Sequenced material: blood. This chain connects TRBV28 to TRBJ1-1; D not certain. The CDR3 sequence is CASSLEGAGTEAFF. CDR3 DNA sequence: TGTGCCAGCAGTTTAGAGGGCGCCGGCACTGAAGCTTTCTTT.